Here is one TCR beta chain with its context. The antigen this receptor binds is unknown. Base-call qualities are not available, and no considerably larger clone is one nucleotide away. The data are from a study of T-cell memory formation after mild COVID-19 (TCRdb year 2021). About the study as a whole: TCR sequence clusters from the two donors were found to be largely donor specific. In a couple of donors, T-cell clones that expanded and contracted after mild COVID-19 were tracked by sequencing TCRalpha and TCRbeta repertoires over time. Two young, previously healthy adult volunteers, one female and one male, were included in the cohort.

Here is what the overall study found, with its caveats: Contracting CD4+ clones were found mainly in CM and EM memory subsets, while CD8+ clones were enriched in EMRA. Some responding clones were detected in pre-infection memory, which suggested that pre-existing cross-reactive memory T cells had joined the SARS-CoV-2 response. Whether the second-wave clones peaking on day 37 were SARS-CoV-2 specific was not confirmed. Clones contracting from day 15 to 85 had balanced CD4/CD8 phenotypes, while a second wave expanding from day 15 to 37 was biased towards CD4+. Only a couple of mild cases were covered by the study, and larger cohorts that include severe cases with pre-infection samples were considered necessary.

Ficoll-Paque density gradient centrifugation was the method used to isolate PBMCs. The junction shows trimming of 4 bases on V and 0 bases on J, plus 13 bases between the germline ends. The CDR3, from cysteine to phenylalanine, totals 16 residues. Here the CDR3 DNA is all that survives: 48 bases in frame from base 1. The germline V gene supplies CDR1 SGHDT and CDR2 YYEEEE. Sequencing was carried out with an Illumina NovaSeq 6000. TCRalpha and TCRbeta cDNA libraries were built by 5'RACE with constant-segment primers, adding sample barcodes and unique molecular identifiers. Trizol reagent was used to extract RNA from every sample. The libraries were amplified in two PCR steps, and the second step added a second sample barcode and Illumina TruSeq adapters. The libraries were sequenced on an Illumina NovaSeq using 2 x 150 bp paired-end reads. The original methods were these. With migec v1.2.7, reads were demultiplexed and then collapsed into UMI-guided consensus sequences. Using mixcr v2.1.11, UMI consensuses were aligned to TRA and TRB V and J templates and then assembled into clonotypes. A clonotype was counted as expanded or contracted only when both edgeR and NoisET called the clonotype significant, with the noise models trained on biological replicates. edgeR calls used a false discovery rate-adjusted p below 0.01 and a log2 fold-change threshold of 1. As an exploratory analysis of dynamics, PCA with hierarchical clustering was applied to max-normalized trajectories of the 1000 most abundant clonotypes. Separately sequenced CD4+ and CD8+ repertoires were used to assign a CD4 or CD8 phenotype to each responding clone. TCRdb reprocessing: public reads trimmed at Q25 with fastp, clones called with MiXCR, in-frame beta chains kept. All rows with the same CDR3 protein become a single entry with the most common DNA and genes. The V and J calls reflect TCRdb's pipeline rather than the authors' work. The sample data list fewer than 700,000 distinct CDR3 sequences, and about a sixth of these were observed just once. Of the sample, 12% is held by the ten largest clones.

The chain is assembled from TRBV5-6 and TRBJ2-2; D gene: possibly TRBD1, on 6 matching bases. Material for sequencing was PBMCs or a T cell subset sorted from them (not recorded which). The source is an adult woman who had mild COVID-19 (a few samples of this study predate the infection). The sample titles of this study are shuffled in the database, so cell type and time point are left out; the donor was told from shared clones. DNA sequence: TGTGCCAGCAGCCCCTTGGGGGCCGCGAACACCGGGGAGCTGTTTTTT. It translates as CASSPLGAANTGELFF.